This TCR beta chain appears in the sequencing data of a study of blood T cell repertoires in COVID-19. Study at large: Samples taken during acute and convalescent COVID-19 were collected in the United States, Italy and Spain. The cDNA or gDNA used as material had been derived from T cells, B-cell-depleted T cells, or PBMCs.

Under the authors' procedure: It was from reference gene primer amplification that nucleated cell counts were estimated. TCRdb keeps only in-frame clones here, not all; method: immunoSEQ multiplex PCR. For V, J and clone size, that table is used; D and trimming come from the DNA. The sample lists fewer than 110,000 clones, approximately 90% occurring once. The V end was cut by 3 bases, the J end by 3 bases, with 5 bases between. The CDR3 totals 12 residues. Germline CDR1 reads LGHDT; CDR2 reads YNNKEL (reference sequence). The TCR sequence derives from a woman in her twenties or thirties with acute or convalescent COVID-19. Sequenced sample: peripheral blood. The chain carries TRBV3-1 (or the pseudogene TRBV3-2) and TRBJ1-2; no reliable D call. The CDR3 DNA sequence: TGTGCCAGCAGCCATGTAGACTATGGCTACACCTTC. Protein product: CASSHVDYGYTF.